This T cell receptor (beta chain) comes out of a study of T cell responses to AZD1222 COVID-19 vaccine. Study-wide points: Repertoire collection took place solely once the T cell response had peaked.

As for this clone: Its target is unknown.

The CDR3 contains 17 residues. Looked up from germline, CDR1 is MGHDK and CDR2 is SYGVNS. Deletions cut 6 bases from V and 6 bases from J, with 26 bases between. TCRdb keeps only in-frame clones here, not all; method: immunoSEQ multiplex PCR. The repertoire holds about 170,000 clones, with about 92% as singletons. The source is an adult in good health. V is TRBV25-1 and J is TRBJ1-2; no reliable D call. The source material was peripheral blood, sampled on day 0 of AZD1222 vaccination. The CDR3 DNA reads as TGTGCCAGCAGAGGAAATCCGGCCGCGGGTTGGATCCATGGCTACACCTTC. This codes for CASRGNPAAGWIHGYTF.